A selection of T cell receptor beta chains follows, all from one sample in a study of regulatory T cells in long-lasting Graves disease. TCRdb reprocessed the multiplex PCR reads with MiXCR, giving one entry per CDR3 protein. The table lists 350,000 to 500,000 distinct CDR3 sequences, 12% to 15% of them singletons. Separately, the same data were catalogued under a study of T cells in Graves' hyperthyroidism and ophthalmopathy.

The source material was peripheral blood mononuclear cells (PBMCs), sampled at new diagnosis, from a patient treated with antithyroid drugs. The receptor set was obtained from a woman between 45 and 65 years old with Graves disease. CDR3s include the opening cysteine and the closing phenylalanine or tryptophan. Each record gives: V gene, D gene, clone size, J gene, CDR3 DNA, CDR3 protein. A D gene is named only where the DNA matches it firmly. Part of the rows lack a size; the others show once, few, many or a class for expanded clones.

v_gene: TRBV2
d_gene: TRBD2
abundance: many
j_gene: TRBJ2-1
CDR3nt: TGTGCCAGCAGTGGGGACGCGGGAGTGACGTATGAGCAGTTCTTC
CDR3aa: CASSGDAGVTYEQFF

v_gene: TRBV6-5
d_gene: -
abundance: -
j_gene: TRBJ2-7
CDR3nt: TGTGCCAGCAGTTACGGGGCAGGAGGCATGTCCGAGCAGTACTTC
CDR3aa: CASSYGAGGMSEQYF

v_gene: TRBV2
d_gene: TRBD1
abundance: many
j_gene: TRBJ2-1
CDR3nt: TGTGCCAGCAGTGAGACGACAGGGGGCTCCTACAATGAGCAGTTCTTC
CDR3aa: CASSETTGGSYNEQFF

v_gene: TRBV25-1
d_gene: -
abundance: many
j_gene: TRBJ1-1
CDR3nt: TGTGCCAGCAGTGGTGGACACACCGAAGCTTTCTTT
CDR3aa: CASSGGHTEAFF

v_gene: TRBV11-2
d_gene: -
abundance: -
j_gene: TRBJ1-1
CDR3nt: TGTGCCAGCAGCTTAGACTTGTTCGGCGGGAACACTGAAGCTCTCTTT
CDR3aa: CASSLDLFGGNTEALF

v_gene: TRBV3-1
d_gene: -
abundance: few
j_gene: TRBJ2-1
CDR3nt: TGTGCCAGCAGCCTACGGGAGTCCATAAACAATGAGCAGTTCTTC
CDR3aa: CASSLRESINNEQFF

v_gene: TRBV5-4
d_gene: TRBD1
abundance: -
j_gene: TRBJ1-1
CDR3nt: TGTGCCAGCAGGACAGGGACAGAGGCTGAAGCTTTCTTT
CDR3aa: CASRTGTEAEAFF

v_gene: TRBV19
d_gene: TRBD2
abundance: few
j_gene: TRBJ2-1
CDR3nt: TGTGCCAGTAGTACCAACGTAGCGGGCTACTACAATGAGCAGTTCTTC
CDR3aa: CASSTNVAGYYNEQFF

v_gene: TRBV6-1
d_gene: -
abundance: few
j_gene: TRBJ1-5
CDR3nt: TGTGCCAGCAGTACTCCCTCAGGGGTCTTAAATCAGCCCCAGCATTTT
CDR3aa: CASSTPSGVLNQPQHF

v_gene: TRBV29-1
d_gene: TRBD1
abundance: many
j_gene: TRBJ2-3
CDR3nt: TGCAGCGTCATTCTAGGACAGGTACCCACAGATACGCAGTATTTT
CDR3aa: CSVILGQVPTDTQYF

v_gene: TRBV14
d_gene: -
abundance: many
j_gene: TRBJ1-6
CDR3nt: TGTGCCAGCAGCCAAGAGGGGGATTCACCCCTCCACTTT
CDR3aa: CASSQEGDSPLHF

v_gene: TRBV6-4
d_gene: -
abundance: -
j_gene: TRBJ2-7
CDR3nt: TGTGCCAGCAGTGTGAGGGGGTTCTACGAGCAGTACTTC
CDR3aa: CASSVRGFYEQYF

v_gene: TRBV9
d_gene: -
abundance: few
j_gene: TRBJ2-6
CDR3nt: TGTGCCAGCAGCGTAGACCCTAGCGAGAGCTCTGGGGCCAACGTCCTGACTTTC
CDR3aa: CASSVDPSESSGANVLTF

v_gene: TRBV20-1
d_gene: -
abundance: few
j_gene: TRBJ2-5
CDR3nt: TGCAGTGTGGTGGAGGATGAAGAGACCCAGTACTTC
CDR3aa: CSVVEDEETQYF

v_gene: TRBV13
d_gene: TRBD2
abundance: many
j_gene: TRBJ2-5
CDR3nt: TGTGCCAGCAGCTCCGGACTAGCGGGAGTGATGAGGTACCAAGAGACCCAGTACTTC
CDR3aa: CASSSGLAGVMRYQETQYF

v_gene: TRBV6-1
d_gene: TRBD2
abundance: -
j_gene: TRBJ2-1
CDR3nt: TGTGCCAGCTGGGGGTTGGCGGGAGCGCCCGGCTCCTACAATGAGCAGTTCTTC
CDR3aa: CASWGLAGAPGSYNEQFF

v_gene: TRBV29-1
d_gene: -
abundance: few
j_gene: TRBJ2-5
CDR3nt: TGCAGCGTTGAAGATCGGGCTAGAGAAGAGACCCAGTACTTC
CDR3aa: CSVEDRAREETQYF

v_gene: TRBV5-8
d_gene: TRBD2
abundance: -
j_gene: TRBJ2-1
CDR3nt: TGTGCCAGCAGTTCTTATAGCGGGGGGGAATACAATGAGCAGTTCTTC
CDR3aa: CASSSYSGGEYNEQFF

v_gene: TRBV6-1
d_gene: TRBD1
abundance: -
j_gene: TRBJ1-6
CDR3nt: TGTGCCAGCAGCCTAGGACAGGACCTCTCCTATAATTCACCCCTCCACTTT
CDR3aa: CASSLGQDLSYNSPLHF

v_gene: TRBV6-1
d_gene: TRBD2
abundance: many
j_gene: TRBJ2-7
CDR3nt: TGTGCCAGCAGCAAAGGACTAGCGGGAGGGCCCTCCTACGAGCAGTACTTC
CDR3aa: CASSKGLAGGPSYEQYF

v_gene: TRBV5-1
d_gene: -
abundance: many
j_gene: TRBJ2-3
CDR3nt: TGCGCCAGCAGCTTGGCCCGGGAACTAGCTGTCCCAGATACGCAGTATTTT
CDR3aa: CASSLARELAVPDTQYF

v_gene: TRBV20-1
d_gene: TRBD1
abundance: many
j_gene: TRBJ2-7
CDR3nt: TGCAGTGCCCCCTCTGGACAGGGGGTGAACTACGAGCAGTACTTC
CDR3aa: CSAPSGQGVNYEQYF

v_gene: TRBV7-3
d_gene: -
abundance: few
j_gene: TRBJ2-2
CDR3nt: TGTGCCAGCAGCTTGAACCCGACTTTTGGCACCGGGGAGCTGTTTTTT
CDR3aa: CASSLNPTFGTGELFF

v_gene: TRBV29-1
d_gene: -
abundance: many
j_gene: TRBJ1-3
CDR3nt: TGCAGCGCCCTACAGGGATCCTCTGGAAACACCATATATTTT
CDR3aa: CSALQGSSGNTIYF

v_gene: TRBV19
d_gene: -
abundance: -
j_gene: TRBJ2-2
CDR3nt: TGTGCCAGTAGTATGCACAGCCTTGGGTCCGGGGAGCTGTTTTTT
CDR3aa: CASSMHSLGSGELFF

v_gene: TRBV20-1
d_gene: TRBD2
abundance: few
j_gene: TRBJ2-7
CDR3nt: TGCAGTGCGCGACCGGGACTAGCGGGACTCCCGGCGTCCTACGAGCAGTACTTC
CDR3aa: CSARPGLAGLPASYEQYF

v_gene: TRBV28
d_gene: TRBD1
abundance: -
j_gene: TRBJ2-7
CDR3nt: TGTGCCAGCAGTCCGGGACAGGGGCAGATAAGGCACGAGCAGTACTTC
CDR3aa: CASSPGQGQIRHEQYF

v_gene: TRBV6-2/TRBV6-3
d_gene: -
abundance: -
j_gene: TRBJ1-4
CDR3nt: TGTGCCAGCAGTTACCGCGGAAATGAAAAACTGTTTTTT
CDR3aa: CASSYRGNEKLFF

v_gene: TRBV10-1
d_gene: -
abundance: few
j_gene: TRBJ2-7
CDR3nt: TGCGCCAGCAGTGAAAAAGAGCAGTACTTC
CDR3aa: CASSEKEQYF

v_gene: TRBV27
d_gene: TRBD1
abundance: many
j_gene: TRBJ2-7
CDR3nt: TGTGCCAGCAGTTTATTCGGGACAGGGCCCTACGAGCAGTACTTC
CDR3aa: CASSLFGTGPYEQYF

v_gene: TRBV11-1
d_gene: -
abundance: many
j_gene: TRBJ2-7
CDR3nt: TGTGCCAGCAGCCCGGCCGGGATCGACTACGAGCAGTACTTC
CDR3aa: CASSPAGIDYEQYF

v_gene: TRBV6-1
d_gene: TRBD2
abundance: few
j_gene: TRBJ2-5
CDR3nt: TGTGCCAGCACTAGACCGGGACTAGCGGGAGGGCCCCAAGAGACCCAGTACTTC
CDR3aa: CASTRPGLAGGPQETQYF

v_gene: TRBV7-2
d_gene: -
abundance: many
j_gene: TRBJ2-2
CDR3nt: TGTGCCAGCAGCTCGAGGGCTAGCGCTACCACCGGGGAGCTGTTTTTT
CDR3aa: CASSSRASATTGELFF

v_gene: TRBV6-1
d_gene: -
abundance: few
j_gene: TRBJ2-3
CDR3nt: TGTGCCAGCCAGGGACCCACAGATACGCAGTATTTT
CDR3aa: CASQGPTDTQYF

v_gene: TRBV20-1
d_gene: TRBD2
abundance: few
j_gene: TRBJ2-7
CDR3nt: TGCAGTGCTAGTAATGGGGGGACTAGCCCAACACCCGCGGGGTACGAGCAGTACTTC
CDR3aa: CSASNGGTSPTPAGYEQYF

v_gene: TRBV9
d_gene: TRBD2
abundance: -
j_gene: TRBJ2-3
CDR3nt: TGTGCCAGCAGCGTAGGGTTCGGACTAGCGGGCGCAGATACGCAGTATTTT
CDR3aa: CASSVGFGLAGADTQYF

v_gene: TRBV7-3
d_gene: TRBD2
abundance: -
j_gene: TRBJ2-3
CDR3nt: TGTGCCAGCAGCTTACGGGCTAGCGGGAGGGCCTCAGGGGGTACAGATACGCAGTATTTT
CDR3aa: CASSLRASGRASGGTDTQYF

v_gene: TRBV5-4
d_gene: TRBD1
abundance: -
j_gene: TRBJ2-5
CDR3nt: TGTGCCAGCAGCCGGACAGGGGAGGTAGGGACCCAGTACTTC
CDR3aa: CASSRTGEVGTQYF

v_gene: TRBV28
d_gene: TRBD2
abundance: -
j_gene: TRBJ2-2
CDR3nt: TGTGCCAGCAGGACCGGGGGGAGTGGCACCGGGGAGCTGTTTTTT
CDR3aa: CASRTGGSGTGELFF

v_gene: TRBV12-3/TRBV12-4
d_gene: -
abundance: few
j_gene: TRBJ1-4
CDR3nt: TGTGCCAGCAGCCAGAATCAGGGAACTAATGAAAAACTGTTTTTT
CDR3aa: CASSQNQGTNEKLFF

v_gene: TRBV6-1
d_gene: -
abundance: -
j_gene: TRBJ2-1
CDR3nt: TGTGCCAGCAGTGAAGCCACACCCAGAGAGGCAAAGTACAATGAGCAGTTCTTC
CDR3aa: CASSEATPREAKYNEQFF

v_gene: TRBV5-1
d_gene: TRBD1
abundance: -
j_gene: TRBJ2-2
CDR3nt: TGCGCCAGCAAACCGGGACAGGGGATCGGGGAGCTGTTTTTT
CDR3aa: CASKPGQGIGELFF

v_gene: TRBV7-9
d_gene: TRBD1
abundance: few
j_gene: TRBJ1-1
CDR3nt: TGTGCCAGCAGCCGGGACAGGCCCGATGAAGCTTTCTTT
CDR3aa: CASSRDRPDEAFF

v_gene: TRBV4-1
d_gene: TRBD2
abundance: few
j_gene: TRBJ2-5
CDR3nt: TGCGCCAGCAGCCAAGGTTGGGCGGGAGTGCGAGAGACCCAGTACTTC
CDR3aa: CASSQGWAGVRETQYF

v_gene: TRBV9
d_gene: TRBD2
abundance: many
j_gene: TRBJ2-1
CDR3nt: TGTGCCAGCAGCTCCGGGACTAGCAACTACAATGAGCAGTTCTTC
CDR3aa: CASSSGTSNYNEQFF

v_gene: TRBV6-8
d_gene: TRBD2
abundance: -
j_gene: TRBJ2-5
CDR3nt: TGTGCCAGCAAGGGAGCAGCGGGGGAGACCCAGTACTTC
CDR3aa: CASKGAAGETQYF

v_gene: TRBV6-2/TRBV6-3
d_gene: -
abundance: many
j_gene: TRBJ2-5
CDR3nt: TGTGCCAGCACGGTGCGCCTAGTCGGGGAGACCCAGTACTTC
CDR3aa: CASTVRLVGETQYF

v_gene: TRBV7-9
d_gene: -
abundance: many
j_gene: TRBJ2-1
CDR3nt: TGTGCCAGCAGCTCGACGCGGGACATCTCCTACAATGGGCAGTTCTTC
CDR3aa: CASSSTRDISYNGQFF

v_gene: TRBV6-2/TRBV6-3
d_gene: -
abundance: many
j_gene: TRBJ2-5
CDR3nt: TGTGCCAGCAGGGAGACCTTAGGTCCCGGGGAGACCCAGTACTTC
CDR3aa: CASRETLGPGETQYF

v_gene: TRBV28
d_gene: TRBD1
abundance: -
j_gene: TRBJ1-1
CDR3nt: TGTGCCAGCAGGAAACAGGGGGGGTCTGAAGCTTTCTTT
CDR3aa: CASRKQGGSEAFF

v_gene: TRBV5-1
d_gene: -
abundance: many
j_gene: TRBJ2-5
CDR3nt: TGCGCCAGCAGCTTGGCGGGAATGCAAGAGACCCAGTACTTC
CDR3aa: CASSLAGMQETQYF

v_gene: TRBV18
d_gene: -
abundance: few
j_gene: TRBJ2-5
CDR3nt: TGTGCCAGCTCACCACCGCCCCTCCAAGAGACCCAGTACTTC
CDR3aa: CASSPPPLQETQYF

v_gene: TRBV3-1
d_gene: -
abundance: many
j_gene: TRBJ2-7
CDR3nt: TGTGCCAGCAGCCAAGCGTGGCAGGGCGAGCAGTACTTC
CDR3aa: CASSQAWQGEQYF

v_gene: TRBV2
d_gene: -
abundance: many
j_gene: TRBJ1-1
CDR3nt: TGTGCCAGCAGTGAAGGGAACAGGGAGTTAGCTTTCTTT
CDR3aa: CASSEGNRELAFF

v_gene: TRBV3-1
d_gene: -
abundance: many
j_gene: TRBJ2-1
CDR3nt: TGTGCCAGCAGCCAAGACTCCGGGATCTACAATGAGCAGTTCTTC
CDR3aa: CASSQDSGIYNEQFF

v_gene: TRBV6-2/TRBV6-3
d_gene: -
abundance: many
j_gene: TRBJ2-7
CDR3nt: TGTGCCAGCGTAGGAGGGCACTCCTACGAGCAGTACTTC
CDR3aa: CASVGGHSYEQYF